The 5 T cell receptor beta chains below all came from one sample that was sequenced in a study of cytotoxic CD8 clonotypes in ibrutinib-treated CLL. The repertoire was sequenced with immunoSEQ multiplex PCR; TCRdb's copy has only in-frame clones and lacks some. The table shows about 92,000 clones, with around 77% occurring only once. The sequenced sample was PBMCs, obtained after 24 months of ibrutinib treatment. The origin of the receptors is a human donor with chronic lymphocytic leukemia.

This clone was detected a few times. The rearrangement joins TRBV19 to TRBJ2-7; possibly TRBD2 for D (5 bases). The CDR3 length is 15 residues. V shed 5 bases and J shed 6 bases, with 20 bases lying between them. The germline V gene encodes CDR1 LNHDA and CDR2 SQIVND (reference sequence). The CDR3 reads CASSSLARRNGEQYF. In nucleotides, the CDR3 is TGTGCCAGTAGTTCCTTAGCTCGGAGGAATGGCGAGCAGTACTTC.

In this sample, this clone turned up once. The chain recombines TRBV5-1 with TRBJ1-5, with D possibly being TRBD1 (5 bases). This CDR3 is 13 amino acids long. The germline CDR1 and CDR2 sequences are SGHRS and YFSETQ. The V gene lost 4 bases and the J gene lost 6 bases, with 11 bases spanning the gap. CDR3 in DNA: TGCGCCAGCAGCCAGGGAGGAAGTCAGCCCCAGCATTTT. Protein: CASSQGGSQPQHF.

The chain has TRBV6-1 and TRBJ1-5, with a weak D call TRBD1 (5 bases). The CDR3 is 15 amino acids. Germline loops: CDR1 MNHNS, CDR2 SASEGT. The ends were cut back, 8 bases at V and 2 bases at J, with 16 bases in the middle. CDR3 protein: CASHWGVSGNQPQHF. The CDR3 DNA is TGTGCCAGCCATTGGGGGGTTTCAGGCAATCAGCCCCAGCATTTT.

The gene calls are TRBV2 and TRBJ1-3, with a tentative D call TRBD1 (5 bases). The germline V gene encodes CDR1 SNHLY and CDR2 FYNNEI. The CDR3 sequence is 16 residues long. V lost 1 base to trimming and J lost 0 bases, with 10 bases between them. The CDR3 region is CASSEVRRGSGNTIYF. CDR3 bases: TGTGCCAGCAGTGAAGTGAGAAGGGGCTCTGGAAACACCATATATTTT.

The table lists this clone with a count of one. For the CDR3, the DNA is TGTGCCAGCAGCCCCGTTAATACGAACACTGAAGCTTTCTTT. Its translation is CASSPVNTNTEAFF. V and J are TRBV9 and TRBJ1-1, with D unclear. Trimming left V 4 bases short and J 1 base short, with 11 bases between. The CDR3 loop spans 14 amino acids. Germline assignment: CDR1 SGDLS and CDR2 YYNGEE.